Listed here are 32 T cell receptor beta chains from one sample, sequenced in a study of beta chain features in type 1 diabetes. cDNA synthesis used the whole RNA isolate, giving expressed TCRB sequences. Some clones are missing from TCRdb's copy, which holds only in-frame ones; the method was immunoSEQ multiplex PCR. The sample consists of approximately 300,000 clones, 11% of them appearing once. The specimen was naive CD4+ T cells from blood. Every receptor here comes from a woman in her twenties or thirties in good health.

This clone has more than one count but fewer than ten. The CDR3 here is CASSLGLAGSTDTQYF. The CDR3 nucleotides read TGTGCCAGTAGTCTTGGACTAGCGGGGTCAACAGATACGCAGTATTTT. The chain combines TRBV19 with TRBJ2-3; TRBD2 matches at 12 bases. This CDR3 contains 16 residues. V lost 5 bases to trimming and J lost 3 bases; unmatched junction nucleotides: 6. Germline assignment: CDR1 LNHDA and CDR2 SQIVND (reference sequence).

CDR3: CASSPSPERTSTDTQYF. The CDR3 DNA reads as TGTGCCAGCTCACCAAGTCCGGAGCGGACTAGCACAGATACGCAGTATTTT. The chain links TRBV18 to TRBJ2-3; tentative D call: TRBD2 (5 bases). V gave up 2 bases and J gave up 0 bases, with 15 bases separating them. The germline gives CDR1 KGHSH, CDR2 LQKENI. The CDR3 has 17 residues.

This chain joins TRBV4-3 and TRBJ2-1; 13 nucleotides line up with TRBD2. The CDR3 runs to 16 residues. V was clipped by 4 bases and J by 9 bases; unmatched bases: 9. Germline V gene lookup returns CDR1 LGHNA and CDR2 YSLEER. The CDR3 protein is CASSRVTSGRGPEQFF. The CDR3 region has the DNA TGCGCCAGCAGCCGAGTAACTAGCGGGAGGGGTCCTGAGCAGTTCTTC.

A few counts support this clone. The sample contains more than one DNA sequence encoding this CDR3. The CDR3 DNA reads as TGTGCCAGCAGCCGGGGGAGCTCCTACAATGAGCAGTTCTTC. It codes for CASSRGSSYNEQFF. The rearrangement joins TRBV9 to TRBJ2-1, with a tentative D call TRBD2 (6 bases). Germline loops: CDR1 SGDLS, CDR2 YYNGEE. This CDR3 is built from 14 residues. V lost 4 bases and J lost 0, with 8 bases in between. Full variable domain (missing parts from reference TRBV9 and TRBJ2-1): DSGVTQTPKHLITATGQRVTLRCSPRSGDLSVYWYQQSLDQGLQFLIQYYNGEERAKGNILERFSAQQFPDLHSELNLSSLELGDSALYFCASSRGSSYNEQFFGPGTRLTVL.

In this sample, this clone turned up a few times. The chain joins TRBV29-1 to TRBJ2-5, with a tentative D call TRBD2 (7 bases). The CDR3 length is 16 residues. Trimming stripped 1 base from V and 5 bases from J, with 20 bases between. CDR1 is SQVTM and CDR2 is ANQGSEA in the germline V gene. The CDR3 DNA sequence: TGCAGCGTTGAAGGATGGGGGGGGGCCCAAATTGAGACCCAGTACTTC. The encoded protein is CSVEGWGGAQIETQYF. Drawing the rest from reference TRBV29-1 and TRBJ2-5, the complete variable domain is SAVISQKPSRDICQRGTSLTIQCQVDSQVTMMFWYRQQPGQSLTLIATANQGSEATYESGFVIDKFPISRPNLTFSTLTVSNMSPEDSSIYLCSVEGWGGAQIETQYFGPGTRLLVL.

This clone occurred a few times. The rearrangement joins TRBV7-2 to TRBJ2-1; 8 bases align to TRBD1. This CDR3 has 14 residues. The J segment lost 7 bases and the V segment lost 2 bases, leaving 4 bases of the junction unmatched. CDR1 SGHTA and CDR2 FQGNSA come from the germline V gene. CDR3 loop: CASSLQGAGNEQFF. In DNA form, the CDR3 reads TGTGCCAGCAGCTTACAGGGGGCAGGTAATGAGCAGTTCTTC.

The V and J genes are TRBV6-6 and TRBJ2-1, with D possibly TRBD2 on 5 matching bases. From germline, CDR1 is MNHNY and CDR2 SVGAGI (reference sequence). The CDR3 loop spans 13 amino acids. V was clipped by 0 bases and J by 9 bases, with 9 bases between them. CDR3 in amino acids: CASSYSRGSEQFF. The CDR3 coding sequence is TGTGCCAGCAGTTACTCGAGAGGGTCTGAGCAGTTCTTC.

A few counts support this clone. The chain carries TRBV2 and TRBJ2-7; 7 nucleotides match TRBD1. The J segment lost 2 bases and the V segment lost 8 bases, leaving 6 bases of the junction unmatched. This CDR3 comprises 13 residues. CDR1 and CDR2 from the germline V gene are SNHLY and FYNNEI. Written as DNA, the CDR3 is TGTGCCAGCGAAAGACAGGGCACCTACGAGCAGTACTTC. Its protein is CASERQGTYEQYF.

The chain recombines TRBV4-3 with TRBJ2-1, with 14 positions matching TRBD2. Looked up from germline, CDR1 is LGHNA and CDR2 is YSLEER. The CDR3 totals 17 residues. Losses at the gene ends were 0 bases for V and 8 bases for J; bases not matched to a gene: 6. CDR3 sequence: CASSQDGGLAGVDEQFF. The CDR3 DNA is TGCGCCAGCAGCCAAGATGGGGGACTAGCGGGAGTCGATGAGCAGTTCTTC.

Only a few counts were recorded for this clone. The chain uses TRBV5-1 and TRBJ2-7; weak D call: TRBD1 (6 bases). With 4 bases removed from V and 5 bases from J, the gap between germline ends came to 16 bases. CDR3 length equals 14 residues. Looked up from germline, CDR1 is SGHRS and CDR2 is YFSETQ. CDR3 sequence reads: CASSPGQTPHEQYF. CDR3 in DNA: TGCGCCAGCAGCCCCGGACAGACCCCCCACGAGCAGTACTTC.

CDR3 sequence (DNA): TGTGCCAGCTCACCAAGAAGATCCTCGGACACCGGGGAGCTGTTTTTT. This gives the protein CASSPRRSSDTGELFF. The chain couples TRBV18 to TRBJ2-2; unclear D gene. V was clipped by 2 bases and J by 3 bases, with 13 bases between them. From germline, CDR1 is KGHSH and CDR2 LQKENI. The CDR3 has 16 amino acids.

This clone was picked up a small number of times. The CDR3 reads CASSFQGGVLDTQYF. CDR3 in DNA: TGTGCCAGCAGCTTTCAAGGAGGGGTACTCGATACGCAGTATTTT. This sequence joins TRBV7-9 and TRBJ2-3; TRBD2 might be the D (6 bases). The CDR3 contains 15 residues. The germline V gene has CDR1 SEHNR and CDR2 FQNEAQ (reference sequence). The V and J ends lost 3 bases and 6 bases respectively, with 16 bases between them.

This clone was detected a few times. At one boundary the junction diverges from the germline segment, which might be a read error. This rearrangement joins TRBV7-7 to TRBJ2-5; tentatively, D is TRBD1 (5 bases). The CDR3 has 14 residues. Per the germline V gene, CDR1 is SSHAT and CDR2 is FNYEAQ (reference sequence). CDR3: CASSPRQFQETQYF. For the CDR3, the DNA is TGTGCTAGCAGCCCTCGACAGTTCCAAGAGACCCAGTACTTC. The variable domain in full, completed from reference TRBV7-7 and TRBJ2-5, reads GAGVSQSPRYKVTKRGQDVTLRCDPISSHATLYWYQQALGQGPEFLTYFNYEAQPDKSGLPSDRFSAERPEGSISTLTIQRTEQRDSAMYRCASSPRQFQETQYFGPGTRLLVL.

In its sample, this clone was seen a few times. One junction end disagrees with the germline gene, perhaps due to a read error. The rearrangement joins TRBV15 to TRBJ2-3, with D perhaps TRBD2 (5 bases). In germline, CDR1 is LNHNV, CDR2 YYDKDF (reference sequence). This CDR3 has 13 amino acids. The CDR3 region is CATSRDRGFYTEF. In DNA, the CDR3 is TGTGCCACCAGCAGAGATCGGGGATTTTATACGGAGTTT.

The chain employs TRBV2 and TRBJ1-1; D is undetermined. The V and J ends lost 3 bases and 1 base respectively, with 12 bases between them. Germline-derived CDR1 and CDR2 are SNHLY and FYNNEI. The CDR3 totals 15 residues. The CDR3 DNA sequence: TGTGCCAGCAGTGACTTCGGACTCTCGAACACTGAAGCTTTCTTT. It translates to CASSDFGLSNTEAFF.

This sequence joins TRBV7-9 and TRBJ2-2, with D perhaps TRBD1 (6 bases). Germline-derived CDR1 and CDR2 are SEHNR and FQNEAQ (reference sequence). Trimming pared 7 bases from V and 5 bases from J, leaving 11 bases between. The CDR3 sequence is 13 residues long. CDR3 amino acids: CASNAQGTGELFF. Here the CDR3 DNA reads TGTGCCAGCAACGCGCAGGGGACCGGGGAGCTGTTTTTT.

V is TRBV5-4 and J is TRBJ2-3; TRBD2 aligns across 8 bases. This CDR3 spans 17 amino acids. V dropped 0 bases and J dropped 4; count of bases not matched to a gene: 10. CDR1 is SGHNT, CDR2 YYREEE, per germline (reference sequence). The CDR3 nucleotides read TGTGCCAGCAGCTTGGGGAGGCCCGGAGCGGGGGCAGATACGCAGTATTTT. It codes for CASSLGRPGAGADTQYF.

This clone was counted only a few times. CDR3 in amino acids: CASSFAGSLNTEAFF. In DNA form, the CDR3 reads TGTGCCAGCAGTTTCGCAGGGTCCCTGAACACTGAAGCTTTCTTT. The chain links TRBV6-5 to TRBJ1-1; D may be TRBD1 (5 bases). The CDR3 spans 15 residues. The germline V gene encodes CDR1 MNHEY and CDR2 SVGAGI. Trimming shortened V by 4 bases and J by 0 bases, and 12 bases separated the two germline ends.

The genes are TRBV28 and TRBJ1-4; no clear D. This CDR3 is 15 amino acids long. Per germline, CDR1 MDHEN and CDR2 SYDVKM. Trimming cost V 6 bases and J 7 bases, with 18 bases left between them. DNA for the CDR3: TGTGCCAGCAGCTCTCCTGCCCTTGTCGGTGAAAAACTGTTTTTT. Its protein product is CASSSPALVGEKLFF.

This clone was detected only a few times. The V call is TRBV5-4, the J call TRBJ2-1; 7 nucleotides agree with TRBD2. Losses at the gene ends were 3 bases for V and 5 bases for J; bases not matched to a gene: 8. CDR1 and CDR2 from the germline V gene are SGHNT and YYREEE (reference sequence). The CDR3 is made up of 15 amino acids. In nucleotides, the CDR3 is TGTGCCAGCAGCTCCAGTAGGAGCGGGAACAATGAGCAGTTCTTC. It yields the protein CASSSSRSGNNEQFF.

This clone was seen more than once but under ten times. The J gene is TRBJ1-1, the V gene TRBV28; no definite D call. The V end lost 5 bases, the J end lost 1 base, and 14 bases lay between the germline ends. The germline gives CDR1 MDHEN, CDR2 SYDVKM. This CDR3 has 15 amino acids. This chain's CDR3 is CASSGVSGWNTEAFF. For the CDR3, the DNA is TGTGCCAGCAGTGGGGTATCGGGATGGAACACTGAAGCTTTCTTT.

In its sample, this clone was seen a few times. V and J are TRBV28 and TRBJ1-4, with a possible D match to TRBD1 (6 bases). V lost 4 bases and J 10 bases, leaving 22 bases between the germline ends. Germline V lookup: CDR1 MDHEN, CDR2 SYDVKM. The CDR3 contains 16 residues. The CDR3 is CASSSPRGGDRGKLFF. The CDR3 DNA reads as TGTGCCAGCAGTTCGCCGAGGGGGGGAGATAGGGGAAAACTGTTTTTT. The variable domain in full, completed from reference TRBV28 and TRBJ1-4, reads DVKVTQSSRYLVKRTGEKVFLECVQDMDHENMFWYRQDPGLGLRLIYFSYDVKMKEKGDIPEGYSVSREKKERFSLILESASTNQTSMYLCASSSPRGGDRGKLFFGSGTQLSVL.

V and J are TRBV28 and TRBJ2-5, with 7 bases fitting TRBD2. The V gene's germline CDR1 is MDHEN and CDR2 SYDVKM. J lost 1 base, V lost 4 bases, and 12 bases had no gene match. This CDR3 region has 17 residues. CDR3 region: CASSSSPGGPLQETQYF. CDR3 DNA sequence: TGTGCCAGCAGTTCGTCCCCGGGAGGTCCCCTCCAAGAGACCCAGTACTTC.

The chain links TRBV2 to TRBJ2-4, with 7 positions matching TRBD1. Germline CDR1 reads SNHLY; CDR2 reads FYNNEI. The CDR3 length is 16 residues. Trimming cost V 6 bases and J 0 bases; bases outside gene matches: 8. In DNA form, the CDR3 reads TGTGCCAGCAGACCTCAGACAGGGTTAGCCAAAAACATTCAGTACTTC. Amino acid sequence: CASRPQTGLAKNIQYF.

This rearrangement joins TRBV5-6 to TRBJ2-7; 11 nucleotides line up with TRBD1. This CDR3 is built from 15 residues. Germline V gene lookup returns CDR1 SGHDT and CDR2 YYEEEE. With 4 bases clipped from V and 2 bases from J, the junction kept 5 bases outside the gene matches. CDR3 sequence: CASSIAGQGAYEQYF. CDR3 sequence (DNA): TGTGCCAGCAGCATCGCGGGACAGGGGGCCTACGAGCAGTACTTC.

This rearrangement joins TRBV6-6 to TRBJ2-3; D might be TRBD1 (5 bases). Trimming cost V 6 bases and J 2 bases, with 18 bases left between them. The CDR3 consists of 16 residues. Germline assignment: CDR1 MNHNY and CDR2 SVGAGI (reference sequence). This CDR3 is CASRKQYPDNTDTQYF. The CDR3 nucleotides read TGTGCCAGCAGAAAACAATACCCGGACAACACAGATACGCAGTATTTT.

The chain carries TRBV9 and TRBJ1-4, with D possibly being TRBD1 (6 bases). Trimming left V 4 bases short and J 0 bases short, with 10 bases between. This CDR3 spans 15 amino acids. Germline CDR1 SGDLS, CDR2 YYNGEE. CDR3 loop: CASSFRTATNEKLFF. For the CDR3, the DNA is TGTGCCAGCAGCTTTCGGACAGCAACTAATGAAAAACTGTTTTTT. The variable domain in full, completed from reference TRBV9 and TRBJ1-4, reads DSGVTQTPKHLITATGQRVTLRCSPRSGDLSVYWYQQSLDQGLQFLIQYYNGEERAKGNILERFSAQQFPDLHSELNLSSLELGDSALYFCASSFRTATNEKLFFGSGTQLSVL.

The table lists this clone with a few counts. The CDR3 reads CAWIGGLYEQYF. DNA of the CDR3: TGTGCCTGGATTGGGGGACTATACGAGCAGTACTTC. The chain carries TRBV30 and TRBJ2-7; 7 bases agree with TRBD2. Germline CDR1 GTSNPN, CDR2 SVGIG (reference sequence). The V segment lost 4 bases and the J segment 4 bases; nucleotides outside the gene matches: 4. This CDR3 has 12 amino acids.

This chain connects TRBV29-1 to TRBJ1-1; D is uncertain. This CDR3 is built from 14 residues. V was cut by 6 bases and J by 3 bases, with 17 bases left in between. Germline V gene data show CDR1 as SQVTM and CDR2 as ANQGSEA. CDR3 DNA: TGCAGCGTCGCCTCGGTCGGGGTTGACACTGAAGCTTTCTTT. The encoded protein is CSVASVGVDTEAFF.

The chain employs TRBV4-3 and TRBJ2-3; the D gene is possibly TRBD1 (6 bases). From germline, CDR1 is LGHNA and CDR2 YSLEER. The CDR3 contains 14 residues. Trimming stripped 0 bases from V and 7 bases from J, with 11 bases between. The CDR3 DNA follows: TGCGCCAGCAGCCAAGATTTTACAGGGAATACGCAGTATTTT. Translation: CASSQDFTGNTQYF.

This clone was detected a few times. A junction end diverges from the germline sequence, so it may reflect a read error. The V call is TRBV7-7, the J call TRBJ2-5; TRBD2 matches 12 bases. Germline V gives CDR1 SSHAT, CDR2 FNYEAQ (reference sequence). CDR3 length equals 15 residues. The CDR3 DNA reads TGTGCTAGCAGCGAGGGGACTAGCGGGCAAGAGACCCAGTACTTC. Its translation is CASSEGTSGQETQYF.

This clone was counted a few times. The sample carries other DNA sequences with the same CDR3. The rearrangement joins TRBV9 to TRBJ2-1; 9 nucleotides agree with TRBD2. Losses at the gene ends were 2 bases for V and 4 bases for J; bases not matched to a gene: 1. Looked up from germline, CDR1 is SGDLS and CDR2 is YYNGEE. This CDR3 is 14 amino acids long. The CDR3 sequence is CASSVSGSYNEQFF. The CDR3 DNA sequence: TGTGCCAGCAGCGTTAGCGGGAGTTACAATGAGCAGTTCTTC.